This T cell receptor (beta chain) was captured by sequencing in a study of CD8+ T cells in alopecia areata. In the study overall: At a dose of 5 to 10 mg twice daily, oral tofacitinib was given to treated patients. Patients remained on tofacitinib for 6 to 18 months and then went 6 months without it.

Treatment in this sample: oral pan-JAK inhibitor, 5-10 mg twice daily. RNA extraction and reverse transcription yielded cDNA as sequencing template. TCRdb's table, derived via immunoSEQ multiplex PCR, lists solely in-frame clones and lacks some. The top ten hold 14% of the sample, which has about 160,000 clones, less than 80% seen once. Study results and limitations: It was lesional scalp, especially alopecia totalis/universalis, that showed higher clonality than normal scalp. Mouse data revealed clearer TCR sharing than patient data did, a gap possibly tied to HLA.

About this clone itself: Its antigen is unidentified.

This clonotype was obtained from a human donor with alopecia areata. Here the sequenced sample was CD4+ T cells sorted from blood, taken at week 24, from a patient treated with tofacitinib.

CDR3 protein: CAWTIQETQYF. The DNA for the CDR3 is TGTGCCTGGACCATACAAGAGACCCAGTACTTC. This chain uses TRBV30 with TRBJ2-5; D uncertain. Germline CDR1 is GTSNPN and CDR2 is SVGIG (reference sequence). Trimming pared 4 bases from V and 2 bases from J, leaving 5 bases between. The CDR3 runs to 11 residues.